This T cell receptor beta chain originates from a study of beta chain features in type 1 diabetes. In the study overall: Cell yields, gender and age were comparable in patients and healthy donors. Broader study findings: Although PCR might favor shorter templates, it would do so equally in patients and controls. Moderately but significantly shorter TCRB CDR3s were found in Type 1 diabetes patients in all four CD4+ subsets.

Since all of the isolated RNA was reverse transcribed, expressed TCRB transcripts were what got sequenced. Libraries were prepared by immunoSEQ multiplex PCR; TCRdb keeps only in-frame clonotypes and omits some of them. This sample has about 660,000 clones, with over 11% found just once. This CDR3 comprises 14 residues. Trimming took 0 bases from V and 3 from J, leaving 5 bases between them. Germline V gene sequence: CDR1 SGHAT, CDR2 FQDESV (reference sequence). This clone was observed a handful of times. Its cognate antigen is unknown. This chain links TRBV11-1 with TRBJ2-2; no clear D gene. The material sequenced was naive CD4+ T cells from blood. The sequence came from a man aged 18 to 35 with type 1 diabetes. DNA for the CDR3: TGTGCCAGCAGCTTAGCTGCGTACACCGGGGAGCTGTTTTTT. It is translated as CASSLAAYTGELFF. Drawing the rest from reference TRBV11-1 and TRBJ2-2, the complete variable domain is EAEVAQSPRYKITEKSQAVAFWCDPISGHATLYWYRQILGQGPELLVQFQDESVVDDSQLPKDRFSAERLKGVDSTLKIQPAELGDSAMYLCASSLAAYTGELFFGEGSRLTVL.